The 28 T cell receptor beta chains in this list originate from one sample, sequenced in a study of shared clonotypes between healthy human individuals. The method was immunoSEQ multiplex PCR; TCRdb's version includes in-frame clones alone and lacks a portion of them. This table holds about 960,000 clones, approximately 80% found once. The source material was memory CD4+ T cells sorted from blood. Subset denoted: CD45RA-negative fraction. The receptors derive from a man between 18 and 29 years old in good health.

The chain links TRBV6-5 to TRBJ2-2; D is possibly TRBD2 (5 bases). Looked up from germline, CDR1 is MNHEY and CDR2 is SVGAGI. The CDR3 extends over 14 amino acids. Trimming took 2 bases from V and 3 from J, leaving 7 bases between them. The CDR3 coding sequence is TGTGCCAGCAGTTACGGAGGCTACACCGGGGAGCTGTTTTTT. Amino acid sequence: CASSYGGYTGELFF.

The genes are TRBV4-1 and TRBJ2-7, with D possibly TRBD2 on 5 matching bases. Trimming stripped 0 bases from V and 0 bases from J, with 9 bases between. CDR3 length equals 15 residues. Per the germline V gene, CDR1 is MGHRA and CDR2 is YSYEKL. CDR3: CASSQDISDSYEQYF. In DNA form, the CDR3 reads TGCGCCAGCAGCCAAGATATTAGCGACTCCTACGAGCAGTACTTC.

As for this clone: Other DNA sequences in the sample encode the same CDR3. The chain employs TRBV6-1 and TRBJ2-5, with 8 bases aligning to TRBD1. V lost 6 bases, J lost 2 bases, and 5 bases stayed unmatched. CDR1 is MNHNS and CDR2 is SASEGT in the germline V gene. The CDR3 loop spans 14 amino acids. DNA of the CDR3: TGTGCCAGCAGCTTAGACAGGGGACAAGAGACCCAGTACTTC. The encoded protein is CASSLDRGQETQYF.

Notes on this clone: This sample includes further DNA sequences coding for the same CDR3. The V call is TRBV7-2, the J call TRBJ2-5; TRBD1 is a possible D gene (6 bases). Germline V gene sequence: CDR1 SGHTA, CDR2 FQGNSA. The CDR3 runs to 13 residues. Trimming cost V 5 bases and J 2 bases, with 9 bases left between them. CDR3 nucleotide sequence: TGTGCCAGCAGCCGGACAGTTCAAGAGACCCAGTACTTC. Translating gives CASSRTVQETQYF.

The chain is built from TRBV15 and TRBJ1-1, with unresolved D. Germline V CDR1 and CDR2: LNHNV, YYDKDF (reference sequence). Trimming cost V 0 bases and J 1 base, with 6 bases left between them. CDR3 length: 14 amino acids. The DNA for the CDR3 is TGTGCCACCAGCAGAGAGGTGAGGAACACTGAAGCTTTCTTT. It specifies CATSREVRNTEAFF.

The chain joins TRBV9 to TRBJ2-1; unclear D gene. Trimming removed 3 bases from V and 1 base from J, with 8 bases in between. The CDR3 extends over 14 amino acids. CDR1 and CDR2 (germline): SGDLS, YYNGEE. This CDR3 reads CASSGALSYNEQFF. The CDR3 nucleotides are TGTGCCAGCAGCGGAGCCCTATCCTACAATGAGCAGTTCTTC.

The chain uses TRBV7-9 and TRBJ1-4; weak D call: TRBD1 (6 bases). The germline V gene encodes CDR1 SEHNR and CDR2 FQNEAQ (reference sequence). Trimming shortened V by 1 base and J by 3 bases, and 9 bases separated the two germline ends. The CDR3 sequence is 15 residues long. This CDR3 is CASSLGTAANEKLFF. The DNA of the CDR3 is TGTGCCAGCAGCTTAGGGACAGCAGCTAATGAAAAACTGTTTTTT.

J is TRBJ1-6 and V is TRBV28; TRBD1 matches at 9 bases. Germline V gene data show CDR1 as MDHEN and CDR2 as SYDVKM. The CDR3 consists of 15 residues. V shed 6 bases and J 9 bases; nucleotides not matched to a gene: 9. CDR3 sequence: CASRGTGTGSSPLHF. CDR3 DNA: TGTGCCAGCAGGGGGACCGGGACAGGGAGTTCACCCCTCCACTTT.

V is TRBV7-2 and J is TRBJ2-3, with 12 bases identical to TRBD2. This CDR3 contains 16 residues. Germline CDR1 SGHTA, CDR2 FQGNSA. Trimming removed 1 base from V and 4 bases from J; junction bases left unmatched: 3. The CDR3 reads CASSLGTSGISDTQYF. DNA for the CDR3: TGTGCCAGCAGCTTAGGGACTAGCGGGATATCAGATACGCAGTATTTT.

The chain couples TRBV4-3 to TRBJ2-2; TRBD2 matches 14 bases. Unmatched junction bases numbered 9, after V lost 4 bases and J lost 5 bases. CDR3 length equals 18 residues. CDR1 and CDR2 (germline): LGHNA, YSLEER. The CDR3 DNA is TGCGCCAGCAGCCCCCGACTAGCGGGAGGGGGGCTGACCGGGGAGCTGTTTTTT. Translated: CASSPRLAGGGLTGELFF.

V usage is TRBV6-5 and J usage is TRBJ1-4, with D tentatively TRBD1 (5 bases). There are 14 residues in the CDR3. V lost 6 bases and J lost 10, with 18 bases in between. Germline assignment: CDR1 MNHEY and CDR2 SVGAGI. CDR3 DNA: TGTGCCAGCAGGATCGGGACTGGGTACGGAAAACTGTTTTTT. Protein sequence: CASRIGTGYGKLFF.

The chain has TRBV11-2 and TRBJ1-2; TRBD1 matches at 8 bases. J gave up 3 bases and V 3 bases, and 9 bases lay outside the gene matches. Germline lookup yields CDR1 SGHAT and CDR2 FQNNGV. This CDR3 contains 16 residues. The CDR3 DNA follows: TGTGCCAGCAGCTTGTACACAGGGGGTCGGGACTATGGCTACACCTTC. Translated, it gives CASSLYTGGRDYGYTF.

This clone was seen many times. For the CDR3, the DNA is TGCAGCGTTGAGGGTAGCTCCTACAATGAGCAGTTCTTC. This sequence encodes CSVEGSSYNEQFF. The chain has TRBV29-1 and TRBJ2-1; D gene unclear. Germline V gene data show CDR1 as SQVTM and CDR2 as ANQGSEA. The CDR3 consists of 13 residues. V lost 3 bases to trimming and J lost 0 bases, with 6 bases between them.

The rearrangement uses TRBV29-1 and TRBJ2-4; 8 positions match TRBD1. This CDR3 contains 15 residues. Germline CDR1 is SQVTM and CDR2 is ANQGSEA. J gave up 2 bases and V 4 bases, and 7 bases lay outside the gene matches. CDR3 sequence reads: CSVVGGQASKNIQYF. For the CDR3, the DNA is TGCAGCGTTGTTGGGGGACAGGCCTCCAAAAACATTCAGTACTTC.

The chain links TRBV27 to TRBJ2-1, with D perhaps given as TRBD1 or TRBD2 (6 bases each). The CDR3 length is 13 residues. V dropped 11 bases and J dropped 6 bases, with 17 bases sitting between them. Germline V CDR1 and CDR2: MNHEY, SMNVEV (reference sequence). This CDR3 is CAGQEGGRNEQFF. The CDR3 DNA reads TGTGCCGGCCAAGAGGGGGGACGCAATGAGCAGTTCTTC.

The chain links TRBV4-3 to TRBJ2-7; D might be TRBD1 (5 bases). The CDR3 is made up of 15 amino acids. Trimming shortened V by 0 bases and J by 2 bases, and 11 bases separated the two germline ends. The germline CDR1 and CDR2 sequences are LGHNA and YSLEER. The CDR3 DNA reads as TGCGCCAGCAGCCAAGATTGGGGCCTGACCTACGAGCAGTACTTC. Amino acid sequence: CASSQDWGLTYEQYF.

The chain combines TRBV7-8 with TRBJ2-5; D is undetermined. The CDR3 has 14 residues. V was cut by 0 bases and J by 5 bases, with 10 bases left in between. Germline loops: CDR1 SGHVS, CDR2 FQNEAQ. CDR3 region: CASSLAYVEETQYF. The DNA of the CDR3 is TGTGCCAGCAGCTTAGCGTATGTAGAGGAGACCCAGTACTTC.

The rearrangement links TRBV2 to TRBJ2-3, with D tentatively TRBD1 or TRBD2 (5 bases each). CDR1 and CDR2 (germline): SNHLY, FYNNEI. The CDR3 runs to 17 residues. V was shortened by 4 bases and J by 5 bases, with 22 bases between the two germline ends. CDR3 in DNA: TGTGCCAGCAGTGGAGGGAAGCTGGGCAGGGCGGGAGATACGCAGTATTTT. It encodes CASSGGKLGRAGDTQYF. Full variable domain (missing parts from reference TRBV2 and TRBJ2-3): EPEVTQTPSHQVTQMGQEVILRCVPISNHLYFYWYRQILGQKVEFLVSFYNNEISEKSEIFDDQFSVERPDGSNFTLKIRSTKLEDSAMYFCASSGGKLGRAGDTQYFGPGTRLTVL.

Only one count was recorded for this clone. The chain combines TRBV5-1 with TRBJ2-2; the match to TRBD2 covers 8 bases. V lost 0 bases to trimming and J lost 6 bases; unmatched junction nucleotides: 4. Germline V CDR1 and CDR2: SGHRS, YFSETQ. This CDR3 is 15 amino acids long. The CDR3 DNA reads as TGCGCCAGCAGCTTGGACGGGAGGGCCCCCGGGGAGCTGTTTTTT. As protein: CASSLDGRAPGELFF. Together with reference TRBV5-1 and TRBJ2-2, the CDR3 gives the full variable domain: KAGVTQTPRYLIKTRGQQVTLSCSPISGHRSVSWYQQTPGQGLQFLFEYFSETQRNKGNFPGRFSGRQFSNSRSEMNVSTLELGDSALYLCASSLDGRAPGELFFGEGSRLTVL.

This clone was counted a single time. CDR3 coding DNA: TGTGCCAGCAGCTCCAGGGCGGACACCGGGGAGCTGTTTTTT. The encoded protein is CASSSRADTGELFF. This sequence joins TRBV7-2 and TRBJ2-2; D might be TRBD1 (5 bases). Germline CDR1 is SGHTA and CDR2 is FQGNSA. The ends were cut back, 4 bases at V and 3 bases at J, with 9 bases in the middle. The CDR3 extends over 14 amino acids.

The CDR3 nucleotides read TGCGCCAGCAGCCAAGCCTTGCAGGGGGGTTCTAATGAAAAACTGTTTTTT. Protein product: CASSQALQGGSNEKLFF. The rearrangement links TRBV4-3 to TRBJ1-4; 7 nucleotides match TRBD1. This CDR3 is built from 17 residues. Germline lookup yields CDR1 LGHNA and CDR2 YSLEER. J gave up 3 bases and V 1 base, and 8 bases lay outside the gene matches.

V gene TRBV6-5 combines with J gene TRBJ1-4, with D possibly matching TRBD1 (5 bases). V gave up 4 bases and J gave up 8 bases, with 14 bases separating them. Germline assignment: CDR1 MNHEY and CDR2 SVGAGI. The CDR3 consists of 14 residues. For the CDR3, the DNA is TGTGCCAGCAGTTCGGATTTTTGGGGGGAAAAACTGTTTTTT. Residues: CASSSDFWGEKLFF.

As to this clone: A much bigger clone sits one base away, suggesting this may be a read error. Different DNA sequences within this sample yield the same CDR3. The chain has TRBV30 and TRBJ1-5; D unclear. This CDR3 region has 14 residues. Germline values: CDR1 GTSNPN, CDR2 SVGIG (reference sequence). CDR3 sequence: CAWSNPPQTRPQHF. The CDR3 coding sequence is TGTGCCTGGAGTAATCCCCCTCAAACCCGGCCCCAACATTTT. Drawing the rest from reference TRBV30 and TRBJ1-5, the complete variable domain is SQTIHQWPATLVQPVGSPLSLECTVEGTSNPNLYWYRQAAGRGLQLLFYSVGIGQISSEVPQNLSASRPQDRQFILSSKKLLLSDSGFYLCAWSNPPQTRPQHFGDGTRLSIL.

This chain uses TRBV2 with TRBJ2-7; no reliable D call. V dropped 4 bases and J dropped 6 bases, with 13 bases sitting between them. The CDR3 has 13 amino acids. Per the germline V gene, CDR1 is SNHLY and CDR2 is FYNNEI. The CDR3 loop reads CASSVGLSGEQYF. The DNA for the CDR3 is TGTGCCAGCAGTGTAGGGCTTTCGGGCGAGCAGTACTTC.

The V call is TRBV2, the J call TRBJ2-3, with D possibly matching TRBD2 (6 bases). CDR1 and CDR2 from the germline V gene are SNHLY and FYNNEI. Deletions cut 2 bases from V and 4 bases from J, with 13 bases between. The CDR3 has 15 amino acids. The CDR3 DNA follows: TGTGCCAGCAGTGAAAGGGACTCATCGGCAGATACGCAGTATTTT. It specifies CASSERDSSADTQYF.

This chain joins TRBV30 and TRBJ2-7, with D possibly being TRBD1 (5 bases). The V end was cut by 3 bases, the J end by 5 bases, with 8 bases between. The CDR3 contains 11 residues. CDR1 and CDR2 from the germline V gene are GTSNPN and SVGIG (reference sequence). The CDR3, as DNA: TGTGCCTGGAGCCAGGACAACGAGCAGTACTTC. This encodes CAWSQDNEQYF.

This clone was picked up one time. This chain uses TRBV5-1 with TRBJ1-1; D gene ambiguous. The ends were cut back, 5 bases at V and 1 base at J, with 15 bases in the middle. This CDR3 is 15 amino acids long. Germline V gene sequence: CDR1 SGHRS, CDR2 YFSETQ. CDR3 DNA: TGCGCCAGCAGAACCCAGGCGGGATCGAACACTGAAGCTTTCTTT. This encodes CASRTQAGSNTEAFF. Full variable domain (missing parts from reference TRBV5-1 and TRBJ1-1): KAGVTQTPRYLIKTRGQQVTLSCSPISGHRSVSWYQQTPGQGLQFLFEYFSETQRNKGNFPGRFSGRQFSNSRSEMNVSTLELGDSALYLCASRTQAGSNTEAFFGQGTRLTVV.

The rearrangement links TRBV7-6 to TRBJ2-1; 8 bases match TRBD2. CDR3 length: 21 residues. Germline trimming cut 1 base from V and 0 bases from J; bases unmatched to any gene: 17. Germline CDR1 reads SGHVS; CDR2 reads FNYEAQ. In DNA, the CDR3 is TGTGCCAGCAGCTTAGGGCTTAGGGACGGGAGGGCCCAAGGCTCCTACAATGAGCAGTTCTTC. Protein: CASSLGLRDGRAQGSYNEQFF.